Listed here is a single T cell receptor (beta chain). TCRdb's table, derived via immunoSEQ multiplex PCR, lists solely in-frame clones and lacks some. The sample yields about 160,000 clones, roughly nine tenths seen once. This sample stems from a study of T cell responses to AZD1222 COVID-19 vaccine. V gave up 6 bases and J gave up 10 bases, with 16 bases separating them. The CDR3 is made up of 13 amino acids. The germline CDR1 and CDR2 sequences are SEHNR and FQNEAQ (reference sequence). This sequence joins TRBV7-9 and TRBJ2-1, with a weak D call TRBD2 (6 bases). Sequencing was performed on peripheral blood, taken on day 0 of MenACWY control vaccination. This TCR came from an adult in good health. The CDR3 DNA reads TGTGCCAGCAGTCTCCCGCTAGCGCGCGAGCAGTTCTTC. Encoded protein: CASSLPLAREQFF.